The 17 T cell receptor beta chains below were found in one sample sequenced in a study of T cells in Graves' hyperthyroidism and ophthalmopathy. RNA transcripts provided the source from which TCR beta CDR3 regions were amplified. RT-PCR in the first round (using the HTBI primer set) targeted the TCR CDR3. TCRdb re-called the multiplex PCR reads with MiXCR, one entry per CDR3 protein. The sample yields around 560,000 distinct CDR3 sequences, approximately 16% seen once. The sequenced material came from blood. The receptors come from a woman between 18 and 29 years old with Graves' hyperthyroidism.

This clonotype was counted many times. The V call is TRBV7-2, the J call TRBJ1-2, with D perhaps matching TRBD1 (5 bases). The V end lost 2 bases, the J end lost 4 bases, and 29 bases lay between the germline ends. The CDR3 length is 20 residues. Per germline, CDR1 SGHTA and CDR2 FQGNSA. CDR3 protein: CASSLTPRPSLTDPLYGYTF. For the CDR3, the DNA is TGTGCCAGCAGCTTAACCCCCCGCCCCTCCCTGACAGATCCCCTCTATGGCTACACCTTC. The full variable domain, in which reference TRBV7-2 and TRBJ1-2 provide the parts outside the CDR3, is GAGVSQSPSNKVTEKGKDVELRCDPISGHTALYWYRQSLGQGLEFLIYFQGNSAPDKSGLPSDRFSAERTGGSVSTLTIQRTQQEDSAVYLCASSLTPRPSLTDPLYGYTFGSGTRLTVV.

The rearrangement joins TRBV20-1 to TRBJ1-1; D gene uncertain. The germline CDR1 and CDR2 sequences are DFQATT and SNEGSKA (reference sequence). Trimming pared 1 base from V and 5 bases from J, leaving 17 bases between. CDR3 length: 15 amino acids. CDR3 in DNA: TGCAGTGCTAGAGCTCTCGGTTTCCGGATGACTGAAGCTTTCTTT. It codes for CSARALGFRMTEAFF.

The rearrangement joins TRBV12-3 or TRBV12-4 to TRBJ2-2, with 8 positions matching TRBD1. CDR3 length: 14 amino acids. Trimming cost V 6 bases and J 4 bases; bases outside gene matches: 4. The CDR3 nucleotides read TGTGCCAGCAGAAACACAGGGGGCACCGGGGAGCTGTTTTTT. Its protein is CASRNTGGTGELFF.

This clonotype showed up just a few times. This rearrangement joins TRBV5-1 to TRBJ2-7; 8 nucleotides agree with TRBD2. The CDR3 has 15 residues. Germline-derived CDR1 and CDR2 are SGHRS and YFSETQ. V dropped 0 bases and J dropped 4; count of bases not matched to a gene: 6. CDR3 nucleotide sequence: TGCGCCAGCAGCTTGGTTAGCGGGGCTGAATACGAGCAGTACTTC. Translating it yields CASSLVSGAEYEQYF.

The CDR3 here is CASSLASGSYEQYF. Written as DNA, the CDR3 is TGTGCCAGCAGCTTAGCTAGCGGGAGCTACGAGCAGTACTTC. The rearrangement uses TRBV7-2 and TRBJ2-7, with 9 bases matching TRBD2. The trim removed 0 bases at V and 3 bases at J, leaving 0 bases unmatched. Germline CDR1 reads SGHTA; CDR2 reads FQGNSA. The CDR3 runs 14 residues.

The genes are TRBV18 and TRBJ2-3; a possible D gene is TRBD1 (5 bases). Germline lookup yields CDR1 KGHSH and CDR2 LQKENI. This CDR3 has 15 amino acids. With 0 bases removed from V and 6 bases from J, the gap between germline ends came to 13 bases. The CDR3 nucleotides read TGTGCCAGCTCACCACCCAATGGGGCTCCGGATACGCAGTATTTT. Its protein product is CASSPPNGAPDTQYF. The whole variable domain, filled in from reference TRBV18 and TRBJ2-3, reads NAGVMQNPRHLVRRRGQEARLRCSPMKGHSHVYWYRQLPEEGLKFMVYLQKENIIDESGMPKERFSAEFPKEGPSILRIQQVVRGDSAAYFCASSPPNGAPDTQYFGPGTRLTVL.

This chain joins TRBV10-1 and TRBJ2-2, with TRBD2 matching over 12 bases. Per the germline V gene, CDR1 is WNHNN and CDR2 is SYGVQD (reference sequence). Losses at the gene ends were 5 bases for V and 6 bases for J; bases not matched to a gene: 4. The CDR3 covers 15 residues. In nucleotides, the CDR3 is TGCGCCAGCAGTCGACTAGCGGGAGAAGCCGGGGAGCTGTTTTTT. It yields the protein CASSRLAGEAGELFF.

This clonotype was picked up many times. J is TRBJ2-1 and V is TRBV27; a possible D gene is TRBD2 (5 bases). CDR3 length: 13 residues. The V end was cut by 6 bases, the J end by 7 bases, with 13 bases between. Germline CDR1 and CDR2: MNHEY and SMNVEV (reference sequence). CDR3 in DNA: TGTGCCAGCAGACTCAGCGGTGGGAATGAGCAGTTCTTC. This sequence encodes CASRLSGGNEQFF.

The sample holds many counts of this clonotype. The chain couples TRBV30 to TRBJ1-1, with D perhaps TRBD1 (6 bases). This CDR3 contains 15 residues. Germline-derived CDR1 and CDR2 are GTSNPN and SVGIG (reference sequence). V gave up 4 bases and J gave up 1 base, with 16 bases separating them. Here the CDR3 DNA reads TGTGCCTGGATCCTCAGAGGACAGCGGAACACTGAAGCTTTCTTT. It specifies CAWILRGQRNTEAFF.

This clonotype was seen more than once but under ten times. The V call is TRBV6-1, the J call TRBJ1-5; D not resolved. This CDR3 has 13 amino acids. The V end lost 8 bases, the J end lost 5 bases, and 13 bases lay between the germline ends. In germline, CDR1 is MNHNS, CDR2 SASEGT. DNA for the CDR3: TGTGCCAGCTCTGGTGCGGACTATCAGCCCCAGCATTTT. Its protein is CASSGADYQPQHF.

This sequence joins TRBV10-3 and TRBJ1-2, with D hard to call. The CDR3 is 14 residues long. V lost 2 bases, J lost 1 base, and 8 bases lay in between. Germline values: CDR1 ENHRY, CDR2 SYGVKD. The CDR3 reads CAISEDRDNYGYTF. The CDR3 DNA follows: TGTGCCATCAGTGAGGACCGGGATAACTATGGCTACACCTTC.

This clonotype showed up many times. This chain uses TRBV27 with TRBJ2-3, with D perhaps TRBD2 (6 bases). The V and J ends lost 3 bases and 2 bases respectively, with 9 bases between them. Germline V gene sequence: CDR1 MNHEY, CDR2 SMNVEV (reference sequence). The CDR3 consists of 14 residues. This chain's CDR3 is CASSFWGVTDTQYF. DNA of the CDR3: TGTGCCAGCAGTTTTTGGGGGGTCACAGATACGCAGTATTTT.

This clonotype has a handful of counts. The J gene is TRBJ1-3, the V gene TRBV5-1; D might be TRBD1 (5 bases). Germline V CDR1 and CDR2: SGHRS, YFSETQ. Trimming pared 4 bases from V and 4 bases from J, leaving 15 bases between. The CDR3 runs to 15 residues. Here the CDR3 reads CASSNSDKSGNTIYF. The CDR3, as DNA: TGCGCCAGCAGCAATTCGGACAAGTCCGGAAACACCATATATTTT.

This clonotype was counted between two and nine times. This chain connects TRBV18 to TRBJ1-1; 9 nucleotides align to TRBD1. Germline V gene data show CDR1 as KGHSH and CDR2 as LQKENI. Germline trimming cut 3 bases from V and 3 bases from J; bases unmatched to any gene: 17. The CDR3 contains 19 residues. The CDR3 loop is CASSPVPGQGRSRDTEAFF. The CDR3 DNA follows: TGTGCCAGCTCACCCGTCCCGGGACAGGGTCGGAGTCGAGACACTGAAGCTTTCTTT.

This clonotype occurred a few times. The rearrangement links TRBV20-1 to TRBJ2-7; D gene ambiguous. CDR3 length: 11 amino acids. Germline CDR1 and CDR2: DFQATT and SNEGSKA (reference sequence). Trimming took 3 bases from V and 3 from J, leaving 6 bases between them. This chain's CDR3 is CSARTLYEQYF. In nucleotides, the CDR3 is TGCAGTGCTAGGACGCTCTACGAGCAGTACTTC.

The V call is TRBV7-2, the J call TRBJ2-1; a possible D gene is TRBD1 (6 bases). Trimming pared 6 bases from V and 3 bases from J, leaving 15 bases between. The germline gives CDR1 SGHTA, CDR2 FQGNSA. The CDR3 consists of 15 residues. The CDR3 protein is CASRGTTGFYNEQFF. Written as DNA, the CDR3 is TGTGCCAGCAGAGGGACAACAGGGTTCTACAATGAGCAGTTCTTC.

In its sample, this clonotype was seen a few times. CDR3 DNA: TGCGCCAGCAGCCAAGGACGACCTCGGCGGCAAGAGACCCAGTACTTC. The encoded protein is CASSQGRPRRQETQYF. This chain connects TRBV4-1 to TRBJ2-5; D is unclear. The CDR3 is made up of 16 amino acids. Trimming took 1 base from V and 2 from J, leaving 14 bases between them. Germline CDR1 is MGHRA and CDR2 is YSYEKL.